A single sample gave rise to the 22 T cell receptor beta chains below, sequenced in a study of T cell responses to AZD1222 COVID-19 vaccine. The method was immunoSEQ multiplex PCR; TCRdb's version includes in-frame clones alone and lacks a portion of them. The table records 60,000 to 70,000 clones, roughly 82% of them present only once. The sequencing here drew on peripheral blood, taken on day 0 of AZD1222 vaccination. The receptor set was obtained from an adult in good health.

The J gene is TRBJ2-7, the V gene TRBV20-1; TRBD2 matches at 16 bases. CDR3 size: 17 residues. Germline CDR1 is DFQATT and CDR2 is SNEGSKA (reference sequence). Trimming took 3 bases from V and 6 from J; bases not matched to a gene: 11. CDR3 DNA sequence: TGCAGTGCTAGTCCCGGGACTAGCGGGGGGGCCGGGGCCGAGCAGTACTTC. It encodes CSASPGTSGGAGAEQYF.

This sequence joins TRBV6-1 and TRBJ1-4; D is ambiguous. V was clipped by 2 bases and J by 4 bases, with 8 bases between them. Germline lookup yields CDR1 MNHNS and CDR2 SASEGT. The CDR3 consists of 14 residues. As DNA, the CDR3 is TGTGCCAGCAGTGAACGGCAGTTTAATGAAAAACTGTTTTTT. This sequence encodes CASSERQFNEKLFF.

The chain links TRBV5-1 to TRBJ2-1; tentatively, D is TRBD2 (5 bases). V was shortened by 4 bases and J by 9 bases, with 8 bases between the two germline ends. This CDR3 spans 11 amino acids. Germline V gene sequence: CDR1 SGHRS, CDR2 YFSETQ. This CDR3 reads CASSTEAEQFF. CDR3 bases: TGCGCCAGCAGCACGGAGGCTGAGCAGTTCTTC.

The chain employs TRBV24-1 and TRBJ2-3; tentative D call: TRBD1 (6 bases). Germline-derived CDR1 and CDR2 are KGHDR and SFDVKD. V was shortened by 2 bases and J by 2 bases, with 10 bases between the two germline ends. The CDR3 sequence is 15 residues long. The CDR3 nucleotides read TGTGCCACCAGTGATTCGGGACACCCCACAGATACGCAGTATTTT. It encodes CATSDSGHPTDTQYF.

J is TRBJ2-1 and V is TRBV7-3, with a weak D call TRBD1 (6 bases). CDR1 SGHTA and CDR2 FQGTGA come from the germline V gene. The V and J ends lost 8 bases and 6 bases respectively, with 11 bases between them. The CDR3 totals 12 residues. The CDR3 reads CASAGQTNEQFF. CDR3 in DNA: TGTGCCAGCGCTGGACAGACCAATGAGCAGTTCTTC.

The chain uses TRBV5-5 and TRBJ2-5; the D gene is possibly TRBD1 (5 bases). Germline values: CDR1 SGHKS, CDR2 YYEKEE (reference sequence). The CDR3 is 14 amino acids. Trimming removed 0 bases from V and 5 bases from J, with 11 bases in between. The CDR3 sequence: CASSLGGRQETQYF. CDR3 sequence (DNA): TGTGCCAGCAGCTTGGGGGGCCGCCAGGAGACCCAGTACTTC. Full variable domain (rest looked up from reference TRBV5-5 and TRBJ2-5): DAGVTQSPTHLIKTRGQQVTLRCSPISGHKSVSWYQQVLGQGPQFIFQYYEKEERGRGNFPDRFSARQFPNYSSELNVNALLLGDSALYLCASSLGGRQETQYFGPGTRLLVL.

CDR3 region: CASSPTDRRFTDTQYF. In nucleotides, the CDR3 is TGTGCCAGCAGCCCCACGGACAGAAGGTTCACAGATACGCAGTATTTT. The chain has TRBV7-3 and TRBJ2-3; D perhaps matches TRBD1 (6 bases). The CDR3 spans 16 residues. Per germline, CDR1 SGHTA and CDR2 FQGTGA. The V gene lost 5 bases and the J gene lost 2 bases, with 17 bases spanning the gap.

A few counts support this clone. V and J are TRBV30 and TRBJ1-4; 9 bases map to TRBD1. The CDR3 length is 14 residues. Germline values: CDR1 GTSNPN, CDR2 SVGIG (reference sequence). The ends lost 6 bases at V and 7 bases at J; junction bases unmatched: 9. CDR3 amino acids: CACKTGGAGEKLFF. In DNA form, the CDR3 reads TGTGCCTGCAAAACAGGGGGCGCAGGTGAAAAACTGTTTTTT.

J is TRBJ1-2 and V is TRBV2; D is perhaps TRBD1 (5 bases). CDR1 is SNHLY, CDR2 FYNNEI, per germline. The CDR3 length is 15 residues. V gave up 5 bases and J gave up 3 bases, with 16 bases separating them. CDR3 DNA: TGTGCCAGCAGTAAGGACATGTTGGTGGACTATGGCTACACCTTC. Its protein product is CASSKDMLVDYGYTF.

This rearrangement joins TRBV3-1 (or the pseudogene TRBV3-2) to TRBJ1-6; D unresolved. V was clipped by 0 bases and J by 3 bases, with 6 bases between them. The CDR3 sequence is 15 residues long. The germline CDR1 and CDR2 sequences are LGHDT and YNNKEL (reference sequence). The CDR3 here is CASSQEPFYNSPLHF. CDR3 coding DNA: TGTGCCAGCAGCCAAGAACCATTCTATAATTCACCCCTCCACTTT.

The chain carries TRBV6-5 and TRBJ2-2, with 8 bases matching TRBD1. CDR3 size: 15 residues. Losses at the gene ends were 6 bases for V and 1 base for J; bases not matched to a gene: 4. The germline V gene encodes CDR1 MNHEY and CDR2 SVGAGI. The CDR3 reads CASRPGTGNTGELFF. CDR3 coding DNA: TGTGCCAGCAGACCCGGGACAGGGAACACCGGGGAGCTGTTTTTT.

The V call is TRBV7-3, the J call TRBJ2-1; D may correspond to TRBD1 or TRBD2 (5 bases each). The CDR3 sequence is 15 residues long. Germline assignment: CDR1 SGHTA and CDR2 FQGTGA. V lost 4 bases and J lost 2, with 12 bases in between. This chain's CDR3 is CASSSNGATYNEQFF. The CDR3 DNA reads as TGTGCCAGCAGCTCTAACGGGGCGACCTACAATGAGCAGTTCTTC.

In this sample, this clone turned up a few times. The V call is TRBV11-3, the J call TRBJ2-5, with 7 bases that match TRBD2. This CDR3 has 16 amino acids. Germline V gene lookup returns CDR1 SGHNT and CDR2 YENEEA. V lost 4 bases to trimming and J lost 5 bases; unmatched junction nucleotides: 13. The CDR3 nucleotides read TGTGCCAGCAGCTCGGAGAGCGGGAAGATTAGTGAGACCCAGTACTTC. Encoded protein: CASSSESGKISETQYF. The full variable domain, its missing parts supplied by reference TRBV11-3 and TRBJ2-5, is EAGVVQSPRYKIIEKKQPVAFWCNPISGHNTLYWYLQNLGQGPELLIRYENEEAVDDSQLPKDRFSAERLKGVDSTLKIQPAELGDSAVYLCASSSESGKISETQYFGPGTRLLVL.

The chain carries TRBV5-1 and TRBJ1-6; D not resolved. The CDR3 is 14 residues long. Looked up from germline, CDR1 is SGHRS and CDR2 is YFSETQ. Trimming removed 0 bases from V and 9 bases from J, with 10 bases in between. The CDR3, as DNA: TGCGCCAGCAGCTTGGAGTCGGGTTTTTCACCCCTCCACTTT. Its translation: CASSLESGFSPLHF.

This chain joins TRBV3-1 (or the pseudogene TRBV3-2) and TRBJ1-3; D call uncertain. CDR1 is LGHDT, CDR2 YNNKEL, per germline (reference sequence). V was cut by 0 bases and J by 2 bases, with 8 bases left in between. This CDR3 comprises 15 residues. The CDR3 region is CASSQDWVPGNTIYF. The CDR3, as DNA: TGTGCCAGCAGCCAAGATTGGGTTCCTGGAAACACCATATATTTT.

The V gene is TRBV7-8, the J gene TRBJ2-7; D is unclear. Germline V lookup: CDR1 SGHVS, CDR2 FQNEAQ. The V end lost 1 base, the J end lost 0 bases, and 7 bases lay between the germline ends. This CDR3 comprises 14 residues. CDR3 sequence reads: CASSLGASSYEQYF. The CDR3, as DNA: TGTGCCAGCAGCTTAGGCGCGAGCTCCTACGAGCAGTACTTC. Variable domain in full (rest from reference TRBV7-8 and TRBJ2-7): GAGVSQSPRYKVAKRGQDVALRCDPISGHVSLFWYQQALGQGPEFLTYFQNEAQLDKSGLPSDRFFAERPEGSVSTLKIQRTQQEDSAVYLCASSLGASSYEQYFGPGTRLTVT.

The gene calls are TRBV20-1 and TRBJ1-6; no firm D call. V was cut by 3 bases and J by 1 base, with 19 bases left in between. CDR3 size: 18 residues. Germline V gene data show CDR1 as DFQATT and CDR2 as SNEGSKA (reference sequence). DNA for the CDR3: TGCAGTGCTAGTCCGTCGGCGAGGGAATATTCCTATAATTCACCCCTCCACTTT. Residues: CSASPSAREYSYNSPLHF.

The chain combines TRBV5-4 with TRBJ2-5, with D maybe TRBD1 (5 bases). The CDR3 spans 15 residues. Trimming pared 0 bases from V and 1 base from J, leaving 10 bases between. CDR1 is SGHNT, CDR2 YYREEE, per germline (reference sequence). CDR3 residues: CASSLEGSGQETQYF. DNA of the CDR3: TGTGCCAGCAGCTTGGAGGGGTCGGGCCAAGAGACCCAGTACTTC.

CDR3 protein: CAAARQGASTEAFF. The CDR3 DNA reads as TGTGCCGCCGCACGACAGGGGGCATCCACTGAAGCTTTCTTT. The rearrangement links TRBV19 to TRBJ1-1; 10 bases are a match to TRBD1. The CDR3 loop spans 14 amino acids. The V gene end was trimmed by 11 bases and the J gene end by 4 bases; junction bases not matched to a gene: 10. Germline V gene data show CDR1 as LNHDA and CDR2 as SQIVND (reference sequence).

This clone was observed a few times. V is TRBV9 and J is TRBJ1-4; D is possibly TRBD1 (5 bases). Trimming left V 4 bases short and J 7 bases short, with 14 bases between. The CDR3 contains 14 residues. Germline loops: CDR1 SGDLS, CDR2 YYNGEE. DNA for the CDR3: TGTGCCAGCAGCCCCCAGGGAGTTGGTGAAAAACTGTTTTTT. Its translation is CASSPQGVGEKLFF.

The CDR3 sequence: CASSSRSNYGYTF. The CDR3 nucleotides read TGTGCCAGCAGTTCTAGAAGCAACTATGGCTACACCTTC. This chain connects TRBV28 to TRBJ1-2; D unresolved. Germline CDR1 and CDR2: MDHEN and SYDVKM. V lost 4 bases to trimming and J lost 2 bases, with 8 bases between them. The CDR3 covers 13 residues.

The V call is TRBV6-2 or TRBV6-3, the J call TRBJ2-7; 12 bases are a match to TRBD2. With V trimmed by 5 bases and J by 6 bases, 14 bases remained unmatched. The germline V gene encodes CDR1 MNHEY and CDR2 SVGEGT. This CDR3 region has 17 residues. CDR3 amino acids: CASSLGLAGTLRVEQYF. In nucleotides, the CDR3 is TGTGCCAGCAGTCTAGGACTAGCGGGGACCTTGAGGGTCGAGCAGTACTTC.